A selection of T cell receptor beta chains follows, all from one sample in a study of T cell responses to AZD1222 COVID-19 vaccine. TCRdb's table, derived via immunoSEQ multiplex PCR, lists solely in-frame clones and lacks some. The data contain some 19,000 clones, less than 85% of them singletons. This sample comprised peripheral blood, obtained on day 0 of AZD1222 vaccination. The source is an adult in good health. Both conserved end residues are part of each CDR3. Each record gives: J gene, D gene, V gene, CDR3 protein, CDR3 DNA. A D gene is named only where the DNA matches it firmly.

j_call: TRBJ2-3; d_call: -; v_call: TRBV11-3; cdr3_aa: CASSLDGRTDTQYF; cdr3_nt: TGTGCCAGCAGCTTAGACGGCCGCACAGATACGCAGTATTTT
j_call: TRBJ2-1; d_call: TRBD2; v_call: TRBV2; cdr3_aa: CASSGTSGVPPYNEQFF; cdr3_nt: TGTGCCAGCTCCGGGACTAGCGGGGTCCCCCCCTACAATGAGCAGTTCTTC
j_call: TRBJ1-2; d_call: TRBD1; v_call: TRBV19; cdr3_aa: CATLPGQGGGYTF; cdr3_nt: TGTGCCACGCTACCGGGACAGGGCGGCGGCTACACCTTC
j_call: TRBJ1-2; d_call: -; v_call: TRBV5-4; cdr3_aa: CASSLGDPGGYTF; cdr3_nt: TGTGCCAGCAGCTTGGGGGACCCGGGGGGCTACACCTTC
j_call: TRBJ2-3; d_call: -; v_call: TRBV20-1; cdr3_aa: CSASGAQQSTDTQYF; cdr3_nt: TGCAGTGCTAGTGGAGCCCAGCAGAGCACAGATACGCAGTATTTT
j_call: TRBJ2-7; d_call: -; v_call: TRBV5-4; cdr3_aa: CASSLNSYEQYF; cdr3_nt: TGTGCCAGCAGCTTGAACAGCTACGAGCAGTACTTC
j_call: TRBJ2-1; d_call: -; v_call: TRBV7-8; cdr3_aa: CASSLETTRVEQFF; cdr3_nt: TGTGCCAGCAGCTTGGAGACAACGAGGGTTGAGCAGTTCTTC
j_call: TRBJ2-7; d_call: -; v_call: TRBV7-9; cdr3_aa: CASSLPPLAEQYF; cdr3_nt: TGTGCCAGCAGCTTACCGCCACTCGCCGAGCAGTACTTC
j_call: TRBJ2-7; d_call: -; v_call: TRBV28; cdr3_aa: CASSDPGRTYEQYF; cdr3_nt: TGTGCCAGCAGTGACCCGGGACGGACCTACGAGCAGTACTTC
j_call: TRBJ1-6; d_call: TRBD1; v_call: TRBV28; cdr3_aa: CATRTGRGANSPLHF; cdr3_nt: TGTGCCACCCGGACAGGGAGGGGTGCCAATTCACCCCTCCACTTT
j_call: TRBJ1-6; d_call: -; v_call: TRBV6-6; cdr3_aa: CASSDQGGNNSPLHF; cdr3_nt: TGTGCCAGCAGTGACCAGGGAGGGAACAATTCACCCCTCCACTTT
j_call: TRBJ1-6; d_call: TRBD1; v_call: TRBV30; cdr3_aa: CAWSARQGVPLGSPLHF; cdr3_nt: TGTGCCTGGAGTGCCCGACAGGGGGTCCCTCTAGGGTCACCCCTCCACTTT